Below are 9 T cell receptor beta chains sequenced from a single sample in a study of shared clonotypes between healthy human individuals. The data were produced by immunoSEQ multiplex PCR, yet TCRdb's version contains in-frame clones alone and is incomplete. The sample consists of more than 2 million clones, roughly 95% of them appearing once. Selected positively for CCR7 and CD45RO-negative, naive CD8 cells excluded terminally differentiated effector memory CD45RA+ cells. Sequencing was performed on naive CD8+ T cells from PBMCs. The receptors stem from a man younger than 35 in good health. Some clones in this sample may be carry-over from other donors' samples.

The chain is built from TRBV9 and TRBJ2-5; TRBD2 matches at 10 bases. The CDR3 totals 16 residues. The V gene's germline CDR1 is SGDLS and CDR2 YYNGEE. V shed 3 bases, J shed 5 bases, and the junction held 10 bases outside the gene matches. The CDR3 sequence is CASSESSGSSVETQYF. The DNA of the CDR3 is TGTGCCAGCAGCGAATCTAGCGGGAGTTCCGTTGAGACCCAGTACTTC. The whole variable domain, remainder taken from reference TRBV9 and TRBJ2-5, is DSGVTQTPKHLITATGQRVTLRCSPRSGDLSVYWYQQSLDQGLQFLIQYYNGEERAKGNILERFSAQQFPDLHSELNLSSLELGDSALYFCASSESSGSSVETQYFGPGTRLLVL.

The rearrangement uses TRBV6-1 and TRBJ2-7; TRBD1 agrees at 9 bases. Per germline, CDR1 MNHNS and CDR2 SASEGT. Unmatched junction bases numbered 12, after V lost 5 bases and J lost 4 bases. The CDR3 is made up of 16 amino acids. The CDR3 bases are TGTGCCAGCAGTCAAGATCGGACAGGGGCCTGGTACGAGCAGTACTTC. This translates into CASSQDRTGAWYEQYF.

The chain carries TRBV9 and TRBJ2-2; 12 bases map to TRBD2. J was trimmed by 4 bases and V by 5 bases; bases with no gene match: 3. From germline, CDR1 is SGDLS and CDR2 YYNGEE. The CDR3 has 15 residues. CDR3 region: CASRLAGGSTGELFF. CDR3 in DNA: TGTGCCAGCAGGCTAGCGGGAGGGAGCACCGGGGAGCTGTTTTTT.

The rearrangement links TRBV15 to TRBJ2-7, with a tentative D call TRBD1 (5 bases). Trimming stripped 5 bases from V and 3 bases from J, with 20 bases between. The CDR3 is 16 amino acids. Germline values: CDR1 LNHNV, CDR2 YYDKDF (reference sequence). DNA for the CDR3: TGTGCCACCAGCGGCCCCCAGGGCCGAAGTCTCTACGAGCAGTACTTC. Its protein is CATSGPQGRSLYEQYF.

This rearrangement joins TRBV19 to TRBJ2-2; D is unresolved. CDR1 is LNHDA and CDR2 is SQIVND in the germline V gene (reference sequence). The CDR3 extends over 12 amino acids. V lost 7 bases to trimming and J lost 5 bases, with 8 bases between them. As DNA, the CDR3 is TGTGCCAGTATACACAGTACCGGGGAGCTGTTTTTT. Translation gives CASIHSTGELFF.

The CDR3 sequence is CASSLSVRGNTGELFF. DNA of the CDR3: TGTGCCAGCAGTTTATCGGTCAGGGGGAACACCGGGGAGCTGTTTTTT. This chain joins TRBV27 and TRBJ2-2; D may be TRBD1 (6 bases). Germline CDR1 is MNHEY and CDR2 is SMNVEV (reference sequence). CDR3 length: 16 residues. Between the trimmed V and J ends, which lost 0 bases and 1 base, there was a span of 9 bases.

The chain recombines TRBV5-1 with TRBJ1-5; possibly TRBD1 for D (6 bases). The CDR3 spans 15 residues. V gave up 1 base and J gave up 2 bases, with 10 bases separating them. Germline V CDR1 and CDR2: SGHRS, YFSETQ. CDR3 amino acids: CASSLTGYGNQPQHF. CDR3 DNA sequence: TGCGCCAGCAGCTTGACAGGGTACGGCAATCAGCCCCAGCATTTT.

The chain is built from TRBV27 and TRBJ2-7; D unclear. V lost 6 bases and J lost 5, with 11 bases in between. The CDR3 is 12 amino acids. Looked up from germline, CDR1 is MNHEY and CDR2 is SMNVEV (reference sequence). CDR3: CASRGGPHEQYF. Written as DNA, the CDR3 is TGTGCCAGCAGGGGCGGTCCGCACGAGCAGTACTTC.

V and J are TRBV28 and TRBJ2-5; 7 nucleotides line up with TRBD1. Per the germline V gene, CDR1 is MDHEN and CDR2 is SYDVKM. V gave up 7 bases and J gave up 5 bases; unmatched junction bases: 10. The length of the CDR3 is 14 residues. As DNA, the CDR3 is TGTGCCAGCACCGACAGGGCATCGGAGGAGACCCAGTACTTC. This codes for CASTDRASEETQYF. The variable domain in full, completed from reference TRBV28 and TRBJ2-5, reads DVKVTQSSRYLVKRTGEKVFLECVQDMDHENMFWYRQDPGLGLRLIYFSYDVKMKEKGDIPEGYSVSREKKERFSLILESASTNQTSMYLCASTDRASEETQYFGPGTRLLVL.